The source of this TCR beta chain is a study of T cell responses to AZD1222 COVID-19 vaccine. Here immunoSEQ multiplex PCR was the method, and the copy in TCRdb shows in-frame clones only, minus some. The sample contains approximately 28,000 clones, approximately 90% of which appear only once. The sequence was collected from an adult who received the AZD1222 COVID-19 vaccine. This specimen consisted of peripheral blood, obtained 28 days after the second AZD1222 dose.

Here the CDR3 DNA reads TGTGCCAGCAGCTTAAACCATGGGGTCAAGCAGTACTTC. This gives the protein CASSLNHGVKQYF. V gene TRBV11-2 combines with J gene TRBJ2-7; the D is unclear. Germline loops: CDR1 SGHAT, CDR2 FQNNGV. CDR3 length: 13 residues. V gave up 2 bases and J gave up 8 bases, with 13 bases separating them.